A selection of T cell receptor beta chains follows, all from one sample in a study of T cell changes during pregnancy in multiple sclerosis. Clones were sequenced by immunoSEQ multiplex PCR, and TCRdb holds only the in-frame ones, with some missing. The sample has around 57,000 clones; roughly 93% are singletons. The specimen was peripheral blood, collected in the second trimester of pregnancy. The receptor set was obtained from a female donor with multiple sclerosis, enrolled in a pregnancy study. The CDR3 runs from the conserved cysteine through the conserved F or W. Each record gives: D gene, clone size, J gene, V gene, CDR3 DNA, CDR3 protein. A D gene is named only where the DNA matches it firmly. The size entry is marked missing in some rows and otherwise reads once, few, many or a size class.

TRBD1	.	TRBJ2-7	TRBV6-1	TGTGCCAGCAGTGTCGGGACAGGGACCTCCTACGAGCAGTACTTC	CASSVGTGTSYEQYF
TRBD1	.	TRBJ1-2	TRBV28	TGTGCCAGCAGTGGACAGGGCCATGGCTACACCTTC	CASSGQGHGYTF
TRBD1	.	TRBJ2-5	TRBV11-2	TGTGCCAGCAGCATGCAGACAACAGGGGGGGAGACCCAGTACTTC	CASSMQTTGGETQYF
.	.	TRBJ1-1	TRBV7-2	TGTGCCAGCAGCTCACAGGGTGGGACTGAAGCTTTCTTT	CASSSQGGTEAFF
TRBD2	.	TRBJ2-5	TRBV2	TGTGCCAGCAGGGGGACTAGCGGAGAGACCCAGTACTTC	CASRGTSGETQYF
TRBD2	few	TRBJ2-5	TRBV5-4	TGTGCCAGCAGCTCAGGACTAGCGGGGGCACAAGAGACCCAGTACTTC	CASSSGLAGAQETQYF
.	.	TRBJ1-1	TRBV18	TGTGCCAGCTCACCGCCGGGTGAAGCTTTCTTT	CASSPPGEAFF
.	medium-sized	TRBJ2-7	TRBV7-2	TGTGCCAGCAGCTTAGGAGGTGCGAGCTCCTACGAGCAGTACTTC	CASSLGGASSYEQYF
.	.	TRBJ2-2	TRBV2	TGTGCCAGCAGTCGACACTCCCTGGGCACCGGGGAGCTGTTTTTT	CASSRHSLGTGELFF
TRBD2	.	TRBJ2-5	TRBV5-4	TGTGCCAGCAGCTTGGAACTAGCGGGGAAGGGGACCCAGTACTTC	CASSLELAGKGTQYF
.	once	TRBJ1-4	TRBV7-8	TGTGCCAGCAGCTTAGGGTCGGTTGCAACTAATGAAAAACTGTTTTTT	CASSLGSVATNEKLFF
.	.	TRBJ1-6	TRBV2	TGTGCCAGCAGTGAACGTGGCGGCGAGACGGTTTCACCCCTCCACTTT	CASSERGGETVSPLHF
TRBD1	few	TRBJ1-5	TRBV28	TGTGCCAGCAGTTTCCCCTCCCCACAGGGGGCTTGGAAGCCCCAGCATTTT	CASSFPSPQGAWKPQHF
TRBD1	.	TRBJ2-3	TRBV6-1	TGTGCCAGCAGACCGGGACAGAGAACAGATACGCAGTATTTT	CASRPGQRTDTQYF
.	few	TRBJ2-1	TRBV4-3	TGCGCCAGCAGCCAAGATCTTGGCGGCTCCTACAATGAGCAGTTCTTC	CASSQDLGGSYNEQFF
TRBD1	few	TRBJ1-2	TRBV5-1	TGCGCCAGCAGCCTTGGGACAGGCCCCTATGGCTACACCTTC	CASSLGTGPYGYTF
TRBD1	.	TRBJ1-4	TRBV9	TGTGCCAGCAGCGTCACAGGGGGGGAAAGTGAAAAACTGTTTTTT	CASSVTGGESEKLFF
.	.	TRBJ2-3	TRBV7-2	TGTGCCAGCAGTCGAGGGACTTCCCGCACAGATACGCAGTATTTT	CASSRGTSRTDTQYF
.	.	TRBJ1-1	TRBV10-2	TGCGCCGTTCAAGACAGACTGAACACTGAAGCTTTCTTT	CAVQDRLNTEAFF
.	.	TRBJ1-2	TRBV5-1	TGCGCCAGCAGCTCACAGGGATTTGATTATGGCTACACCTTC	CASSSQGFDYGYTF
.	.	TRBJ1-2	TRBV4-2	TGTGCCAGCAGCCAAGATATAGCGGACGGCCCGGGGTATGGCTACACCTTC	CASSQDIADGPGYGYTF
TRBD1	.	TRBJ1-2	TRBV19	TGTGCCAGTAGTCCTGCGCCGGGACAGGGGACGGTTGGCTACACCTTC	CASSPAPGQGTVGYTF
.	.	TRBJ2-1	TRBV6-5	TGTGCCAGCAGAGGGAGGTACAATGAGCAGTTCTTC	CASRGRYNEQFF
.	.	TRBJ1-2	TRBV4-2	TGTGCCAGCAGCCAACCGGGGAGTTGGGACTATGGCTACACCTTC	CASSQPGSWDYGYTF
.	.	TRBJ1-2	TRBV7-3	TGTGCCAGCAGCCGGGGGGGTGTCTATGGCTACACCTTC	CASSRGGVYGYTF
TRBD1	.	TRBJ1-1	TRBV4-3	TGCGCCAGCAGCCAGTACAGGGGGAGGAACACTGAAGCTTTCTTT	CASSQYRGRNTEAFF
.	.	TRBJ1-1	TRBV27	TGTGCCAGCAGCAGGGACATGAACACTGAAGCTTTCTTT	CASSRDMNTEAFF
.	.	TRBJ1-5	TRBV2	TGTGCCAGCAGTGAAGTCAGGGAACAGCCCCAGCATTTT	CASSEVREQPQHF
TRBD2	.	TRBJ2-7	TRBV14	TGTGCCAGCAGCCAACCCCAAGGGAGGGGCTCAAGCTCCTACGAGCAGTACTTC	CASSQPQGRGSSSYEQYF
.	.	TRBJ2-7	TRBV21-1	TGTGCCAGCCAGTTGGCACAGAGAAATAAGTACTCCTACGAGCAGTACTTC	CASQLAQRNKYSYEQYF
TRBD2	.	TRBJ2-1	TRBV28	TGTGCCAGCAGTTTAATGGGGGGGACGAATGAGCAGTTCTTC	CASSLMGGTNEQFF
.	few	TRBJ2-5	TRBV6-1	TGTGCCAGCACCGAACGGACTGAAGAGACCCAGTACTTC	CASTERTEETQYF
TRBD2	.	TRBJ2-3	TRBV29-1	TGCAGCGTTGCTGGCGGGGGTCTGGGAAATACGCAGTATTTT	CSVAGGGLGNTQYF
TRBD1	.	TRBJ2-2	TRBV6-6	TGTGCCAGCAGTTGGAGGGGACAGGACTACGGGGAGCTGTTTTTT	CASSWRGQDYGELFF